The source of this T cell receptor (beta chain) is a study of molecular identifiers for immune sequencing clone quantification. The study's findings and limits: Clonotypes topping 20 RNA copies carried over 98% of effector molecules but under 1% of naive ones.

This clonotype has more than one count but fewer than ten. Its antigen is as yet unknown. The naive CD8 libraries originated from between roughly 19,000 and 1,000,000 sorted cells and drew on 10%, 30% or 50% RNA. The CD8+CD4-CCR7+CD45RA+ phenotype defined the sorted naive CD8 T cells. MiXCR, run by TCRdb on the PCR reads, gives a single entry per CDR3 protein. The sample shows 250,000 to 400,000 distinct CDR3 sequences, 20% to 25% of them seen only once. Trimming took 5 bases from V and 5 from J; bases not matched to a gene: 4. CDR1 LNHDA and CDR2 SQIVND come from the germline V gene (reference sequence). This CDR3 has 14 residues.

Sequenced sample: naive CD8+ T cells from blood, with Jurkat cell RNA spiked in. As to subset: FACS-sorted CD8+CD4-CCR7+CD45RA+ naive T cells. The V gene is TRBV19, the J gene TRBJ1-5; 9 bases line up with TRBD1. The clonotype originates from a human donor in good health. Some libraries in this study had Jurkat cell RNA spiked in. The CDR3 reads CASSPWTGDQPQHF. Written as DNA, the CDR3 is TGTGCCAGTAGTCCCTGGACAGGGGATCAGCCCCAGCATTTT.